This T cell receptor beta chain was profiled in a study of beta chain features in type 1 diabetes. Expressed TCRB transcripts were sequenced, since all the RNA that had been isolated was reverse transcribed. The assay was immunoSEQ multiplex PCR, and TCRdb's table has in-frame clones only and misses some. Of hundreds of thousands of clones detected, about 12% appear once; the ten largest clones hold 0.017%. CDR1 MNHEY and CDR2 SVGAGI come from the germline V gene. CDR3 length: 14 amino acids. J lost 5 bases, V lost 6 bases, and 9 bases had no gene match. Every donor had blood drawn once into heparin, around 0.12 L on average.

The sequence was obtained from a man between 18 and 29 years old in good health. The chain links TRBV6-5 to TRBJ2-7; TRBD2 matches at 8 bases. The source material was naive CD4+ T cells from blood. The CDR3 DNA sequence: TGTGCCAGCAGACCTTCCGGGGGGGGGCACGAGCAGTACTTC. Translated: CASRPSGGGHEQYF.